The present TCR beta chain was sequenced within a study of Ad26.COV2.S vaccination and SARS-CoV-2 variants. Profiling relied on immunoSEQ multiplex PCR, and the TCRdb table lists in-frame clones only, not all of them. The sample carries about 350,000 clones, about 90% recorded once. The ends lost 5 bases at V and 5 bases at J; junction bases unmatched: 12. Germline CDR1 and CDR2: PRHDT and FYEKMQ (reference sequence). This CDR3 spans 17 amino acids. The genes are TRBV13 and TRBJ2-5; TRBD2 agrees at 12 bases. This TCR was sampled from a human donor who had recovered from COVID-19. Material: peripheral blood, obtained after recovery from COVID-19. CDR3 DNA sequence: TGTGCCAGCAGCCCCTGGACTAGCGGGGCTTCGGGGGAGACCCAGTACTTC. It specifies CASSPWTSGASGETQYF. Variable domain in full (rest from reference TRBV13 and TRBJ2-5): AAGVIQSPRHLIKEKRETATLKCYPIPRHDTVYWYQQGPGQDPQFLISFYEKMQSDKGSIPDRFSAQQFSDYHSELNMSSLELGDSALYFCASSPWTSGASGETQYFGPGTRLLVL.